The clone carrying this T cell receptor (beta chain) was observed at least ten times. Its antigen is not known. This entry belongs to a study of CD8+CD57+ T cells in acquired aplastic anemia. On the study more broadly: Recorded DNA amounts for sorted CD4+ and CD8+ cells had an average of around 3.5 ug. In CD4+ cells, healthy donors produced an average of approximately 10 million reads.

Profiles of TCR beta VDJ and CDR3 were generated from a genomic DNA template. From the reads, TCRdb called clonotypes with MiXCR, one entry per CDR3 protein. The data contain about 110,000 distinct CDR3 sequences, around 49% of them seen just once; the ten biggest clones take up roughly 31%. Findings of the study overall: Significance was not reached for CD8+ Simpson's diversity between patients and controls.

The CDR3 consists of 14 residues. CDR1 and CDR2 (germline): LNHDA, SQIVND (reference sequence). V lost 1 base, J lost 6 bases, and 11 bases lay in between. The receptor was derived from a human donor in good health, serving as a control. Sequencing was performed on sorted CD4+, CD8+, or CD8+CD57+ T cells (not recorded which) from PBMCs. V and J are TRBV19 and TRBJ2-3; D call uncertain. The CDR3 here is CASSIVAGMDTQYF. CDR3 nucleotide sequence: TGTGCCAGTAGTATAGTGGCAGGCATGGATACGCAGTATTTT.